This T cell receptor (beta chain) derives from a study of OX40 agonist ivuxolimab in advanced cancers. Study-wide background: Patients achieving partial responses numbered three: one hepatocellular carcinoma case and two cutaneous melanoma cases.

About this clone: The antigen is unknown.

Profiling relied on immunoSEQ multiplex PCR, and the TCRdb table lists in-frame clones only, not all of them. The sample has some 57,000 clones, approximately 85% seen once; the top ten hold 0.95% to 1.5%. Study observations and caveats: The investigators did not determine what antigen specificity the expanded peripheral T cells had.

The germline V gene encodes CDR1 SNHLY and CDR2 FYNNEI. V shed 6 bases and J shed 5 bases, with 17 bases lying between them. The CDR3 loop spans 15 amino acids. The clonotype comes from an adult with an advanced solid tumor such as melanoma, head and neck, liver or kidney cancer. This specimen consisted of CD4+ or CD8+ T cells sorted from blood, obtained in a trial of the OX40 agonist ivuxolimab. This chain uses TRBV2 with TRBJ1-5; possibly TRBD1 for D (5 bases). CDR3 in amino acids: CASRGTKSKDQPQHF. The DNA of the CDR3 is TGTGCCAGCAGGGGGACGAAGAGTAAGGATCAGCCCCAGCATTTT.